This T cell receptor beta chain was identified during a study of blood T cell repertoires in COVID-19. TCRdb keeps only in-frame clones here, not all; method: immunoSEQ multiplex PCR. The repertoire holds 150,000 to 200,000 clones, roughly nine tenths seen once, with 1% to 1.5% in the top ten. This clone was detected only once. Trimming took 6 bases from V and 5 from J, leaving 20 bases between them. This CDR3 has 15 residues. The germline V gene has CDR1 KGHSH and CDR2 LQKENI. V and J are TRBV18 and TRBJ2-7; no reliable D call. Input material: PBMCs or T cells enriched from blood (not recorded which). The sequence came from a human donor with acute COVID-19. The donor label of this sample is uncertain. This chain's CDR3 is CASSGNTGPPHEQYF. The CDR3 DNA sequence: TGTGCCAGCTCCGGTAACACGGGTCCCCCCCACGAGCAGTACTTC.